This TCR beta chain was recorded in a study of T cells in Graves' hyperthyroidism and ophthalmopathy. There were TCR beta CDR3 regions amplified from RNA transcripts. HTBI primers were employed in a first-round RT-PCR of the TCR CDR3. MiXCR, run by TCRdb on the multiplex PCR reads, gives a single entry per CDR3 protein. The data show roughly 500,000 distinct CDR3 sequences, around a quarter seen once. The germline V gene encodes CDR1 MNHEY and CDR2 SVGAGI. Trimming took 5 bases from V and 3 from J, leaving 13 bases between them. This CDR3 contains 14 residues. This clonotype was picked up many times. J is TRBJ1-1 and V is TRBV6-5; D perhaps matches TRBD1 (6 bases). This clonotype was obtained from a woman in her twenties or thirties with Graves' ophthalmopathy. Sequenced material: blood. The chain's CDR3 is CASSNTGRDTEAFF. The DNA for the CDR3 is TGTGCCAGCAGTAACACAGGGAGGGACACTGAAGCTTTCTTT.